Sequencing of this T cell receptor beta chain was carried out in a study of shared clonotypes between healthy human individuals. It was CD45RO-negative cells, positively selected for CCR7, that made up naive CD8 cells, with terminally differentiated effector memory CD45RA+ cells excluded. Notes on this clone: Antigen unknown.

There are 14 residues in the CDR3. Germline-derived CDR1 and CDR2 are SGHTA and FQGNSA. Trimming removed 5 bases from V and 4 bases from J, with 14 bases in between. An assay was performed, and its level was deep. This table comes from immunoSEQ multiplex PCR, and its TCRdb copy is limited to in-frame clones, with some not included. The table records roughly 2,000,000 clones, about 95% of them present only once. Regarding the study as a whole: It was the few donors that limited the genetic and exposure-history diversity represented.

Sequenced input: naive CD8+ T cells sorted from blood. The receptor was isolated from a man aged 18 to 30 in good health. The chain links TRBV7-2 to TRBJ1-1; D unresolved. CDR3 sequence reads: CASSQLPGSTEAFF. CDR3 DNA: TGTGCCAGCAGCCAGTTACCGGGTAGCACTGAAGCTTTCTTT.